Given below is one TCR beta chain in context. What it recognizes is unknown. This entry is derived from a study of blood T cells in healthy people across ages. Study observations and caveats: More naive CD4+ cells and higher diversity marked long-lived donors relative to aged donors.

Next came a second PCR, run for about 6 to 11 cycles, which used a sample-barcoded 5' primer along with a J-beta primer mix. Each of the cDNA molecules was tagged by a template-switch adaptor with 12 random nucleotides. Paired-end reads containing CDR3 totaled no fewer than 2.5 million for each sample. MiXCR, applied by TCRdb to the 5' RACE reads, yields one record per CDR3 protein. The sample gives 1,300,000 or so distinct CDR3 sequences, approximately 60% of which show up once; under 8.5% is in the top ten. Trimming removed 0 bases from V and 12 bases from J, with 13 bases in between. The CDR3 is 13 amino acids. Germline CDR1 LGHDT, CDR2 YNNKEL (reference sequence).

The source is a man between 18 and 29 years old in good health. Sequenced sample: blood. V usage is TRBV3-1 and J usage is TRBJ2-3; TRBD2 is a possible D gene (6 bases). CDR3 sequence reads: CASSQDRGTGQYF. The CDR3 region has the DNA TGTGCCAGCAGCCAAGATAGAGGGACTGGTCAGTATTTT.